These T cell receptor beta chains were read from a single sample in a study of cytomegalovirus exposure and HLA in healthy donors. The method was immunoSEQ multiplex PCR; TCRdb's version includes in-frame clones alone and lacks a portion of them. The data contain some 60,000 clones, 70% to 75% of them singletons. Sequencing was carried out using PBMCs. Source of these receptors: a woman in her twenties or thirties in good health and CMV-seronegative. The CDR3 runs from the conserved cysteine through the conserved F or W. A D gene is named only where the DNA matches it firmly.

J gene,V gene,D gene,CDR3 protein
TRBJ1-1,TRBV5-1,.,CASSLAGAAEAFF
TRBJ2-7,TRBV6-5,TRBD1,CASRGTGVYEQYF
TRBJ1-1,TRBV28,.,CASSFPGWDTEAFF
TRBJ1-2,TRBV12-5,.,CASGTPGVPYGYTF
TRBJ2-1,TRBV9,.,CASSVGGGNTYNEQFF
TRBJ2-3,TRBV5-6,.,CASSLKISGTSTDTQYF
TRBJ1-2,TRBV28,TRBD1,CASRGTGGVYGYTF
TRBJ1-3,TRBV7-3,TRBD1,CASSLTGGNSGNTIYF
TRBJ2-3,TRBV5-1,TRBD2,CASLATSGLAITDTQYF
TRBJ2-2,TRBV11-3,TRBD2,CASSLFRGRAGELFF
TRBJ1-1,TRBV29-1,TRBD1,CSVEARSGTGGLAFF
TRBJ2-1,TRBV9,.,CASSVLRANEQFF
TRBJ2-5,TRBV6-5,TRBD2,CASRHLAGSQETQYF